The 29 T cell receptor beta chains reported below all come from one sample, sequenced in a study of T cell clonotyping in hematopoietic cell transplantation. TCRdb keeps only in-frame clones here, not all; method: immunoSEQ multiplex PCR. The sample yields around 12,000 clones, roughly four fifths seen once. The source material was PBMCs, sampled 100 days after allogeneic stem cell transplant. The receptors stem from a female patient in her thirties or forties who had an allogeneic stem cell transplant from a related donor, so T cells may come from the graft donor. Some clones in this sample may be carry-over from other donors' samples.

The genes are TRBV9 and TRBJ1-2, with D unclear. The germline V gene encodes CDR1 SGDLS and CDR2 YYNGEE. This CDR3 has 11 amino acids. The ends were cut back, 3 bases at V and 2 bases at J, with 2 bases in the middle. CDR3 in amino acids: CASSANYGYTF. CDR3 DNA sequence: TGTGCCAGCAGCGCCAACTATGGCTACACCTTC.

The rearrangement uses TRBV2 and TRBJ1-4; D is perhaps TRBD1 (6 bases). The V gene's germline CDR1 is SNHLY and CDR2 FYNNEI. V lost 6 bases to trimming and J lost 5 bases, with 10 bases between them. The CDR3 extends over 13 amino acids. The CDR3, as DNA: TGTGCCAGCAGAAGGACAGCAAATGAAAAACTGTTTTTT. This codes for CASRRTANEKLFF.

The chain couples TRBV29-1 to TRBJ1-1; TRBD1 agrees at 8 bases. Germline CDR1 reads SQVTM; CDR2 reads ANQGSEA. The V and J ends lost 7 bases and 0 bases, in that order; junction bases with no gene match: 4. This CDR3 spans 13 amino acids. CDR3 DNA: TGCAGCGCCAGGGGGCAGATGAACACTGAAGCTTTCTTT. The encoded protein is CSARGQMNTEAFF.

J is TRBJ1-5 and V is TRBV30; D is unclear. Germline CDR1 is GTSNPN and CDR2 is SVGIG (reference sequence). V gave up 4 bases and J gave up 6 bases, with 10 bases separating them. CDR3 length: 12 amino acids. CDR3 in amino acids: CAWNELGQPQHF. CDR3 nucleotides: TGTGCCTGGAATGAGTTAGGTCAGCCCCAGCATTTT. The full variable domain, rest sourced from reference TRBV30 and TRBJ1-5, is SQTIHQWPATLVQPVGSPLSLECTVEGTSNPNLYWYRQAAGRGLQLLFYSVGIGQISSEVPQNLSASRPQDRQFILSSKKLLLSDSGFYLCAWNELGQPQHFGDGTRLSIL.

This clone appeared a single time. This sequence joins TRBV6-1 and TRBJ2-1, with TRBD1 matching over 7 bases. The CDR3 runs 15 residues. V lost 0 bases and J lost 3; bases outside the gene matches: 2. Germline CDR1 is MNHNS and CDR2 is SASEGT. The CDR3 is CASSEAGGDYNEQFF. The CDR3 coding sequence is TGTGCCAGCAGTGAAGCAGGGGGCGACTACAATGAGCAGTTCTTC.

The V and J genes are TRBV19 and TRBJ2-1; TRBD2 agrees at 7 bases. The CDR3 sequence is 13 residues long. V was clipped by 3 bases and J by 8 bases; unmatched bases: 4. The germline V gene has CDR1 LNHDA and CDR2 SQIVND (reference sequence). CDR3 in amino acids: CASSMARGDEQFF. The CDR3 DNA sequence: TGTGCCAGTAGTATGGCCCGGGGGGATGAGCAGTTCTTC.

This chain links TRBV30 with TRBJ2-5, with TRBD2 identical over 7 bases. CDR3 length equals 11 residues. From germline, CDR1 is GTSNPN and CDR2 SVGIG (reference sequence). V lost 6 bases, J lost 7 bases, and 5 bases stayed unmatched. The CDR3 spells CACRSGGTQYF. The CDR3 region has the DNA TGTGCCTGTCGGTCGGGGGGGACCCAGTACTTC.

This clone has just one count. CDR3 DNA: TGTGCCAGCCTCTTGGACAGGGCGGGGGAAAAACTGTTTTTT. Amino acids: CASLLDRAGEKLFF. This rearrangement joins TRBV2 to TRBJ1-4; 8 bases map to TRBD1. The trim removed 8 bases at V and 8 bases at J, leaving 10 bases unmatched. Germline CDR1 SNHLY, CDR2 FYNNEI. The CDR3 length is 14 residues.

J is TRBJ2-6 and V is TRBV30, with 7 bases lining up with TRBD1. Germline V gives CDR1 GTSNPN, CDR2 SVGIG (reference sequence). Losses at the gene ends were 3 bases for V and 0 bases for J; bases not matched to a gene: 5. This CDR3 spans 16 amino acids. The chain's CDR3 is CAWSHNRGSGANVLTF. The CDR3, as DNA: TGTGCCTGGAGCCACAACAGGGGCTCTGGGGCCAACGTCCTGACTTTC.

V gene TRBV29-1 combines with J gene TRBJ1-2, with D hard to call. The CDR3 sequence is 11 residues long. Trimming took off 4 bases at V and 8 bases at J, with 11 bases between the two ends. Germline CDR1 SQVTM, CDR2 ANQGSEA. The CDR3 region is CSVVWVGGYTF. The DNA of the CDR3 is TGCAGCGTTGTCTGGGTAGGGGGCTACACCTTC.

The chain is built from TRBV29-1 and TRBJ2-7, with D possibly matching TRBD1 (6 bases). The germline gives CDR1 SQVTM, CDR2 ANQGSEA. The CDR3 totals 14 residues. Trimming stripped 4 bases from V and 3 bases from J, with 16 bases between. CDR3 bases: TGCAGCGTTGCCTCCAGGGGTACTTTCTACGAGCAGTACTTC. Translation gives CSVASRGTFYEQYF.

The CDR3 sequence is CAIVEQGVPLGTEAFF. For the CDR3, the DNA is TGTGCCATTGTTGAGCAGGGGGTACCCCTGGGGACTGAAGCTTTCTTT. The genes are TRBV28 and TRBJ1-1; 7 bases match TRBD1. The germline V gene has CDR1 MDHEN and CDR2 SYDVKM. CDR3 length: 16 residues. Trimming cost V 10 bases and J 5 bases; bases outside gene matches: 19.

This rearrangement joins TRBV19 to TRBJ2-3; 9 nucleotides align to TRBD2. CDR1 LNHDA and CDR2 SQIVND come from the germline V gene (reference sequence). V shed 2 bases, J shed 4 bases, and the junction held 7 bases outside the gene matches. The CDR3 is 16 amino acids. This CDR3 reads CASSITAGGPSDTQYF. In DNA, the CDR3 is TGTGCCAGTAGTATAACGGCGGGAGGGCCGTCAGATACGCAGTATTTT.

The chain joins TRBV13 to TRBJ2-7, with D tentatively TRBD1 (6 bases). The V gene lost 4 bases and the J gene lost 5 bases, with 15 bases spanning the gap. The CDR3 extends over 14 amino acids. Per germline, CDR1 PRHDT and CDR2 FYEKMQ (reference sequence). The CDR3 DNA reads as TGTGCCAGCAGCTCCGGACAGCCCGAGAACGAGCAGTACTTC. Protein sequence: CASSSGQPENEQYF.

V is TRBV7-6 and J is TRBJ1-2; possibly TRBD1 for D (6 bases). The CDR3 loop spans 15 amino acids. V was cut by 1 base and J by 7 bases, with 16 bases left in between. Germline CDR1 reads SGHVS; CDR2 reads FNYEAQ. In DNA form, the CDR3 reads TGTGCCAGCAGCTTAGAAGAGACAGGCGCTGGTGGCTACACCTTC. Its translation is CASSLEETGAGGYTF.

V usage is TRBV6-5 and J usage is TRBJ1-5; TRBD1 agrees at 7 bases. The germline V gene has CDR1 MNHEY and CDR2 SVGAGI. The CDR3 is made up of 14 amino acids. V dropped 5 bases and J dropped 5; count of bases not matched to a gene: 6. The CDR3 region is CASSQDRSYQPQHF. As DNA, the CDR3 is TGTGCCAGCAGTCAGGACAGGTCGTATCAGCCCCAGCATTTT.

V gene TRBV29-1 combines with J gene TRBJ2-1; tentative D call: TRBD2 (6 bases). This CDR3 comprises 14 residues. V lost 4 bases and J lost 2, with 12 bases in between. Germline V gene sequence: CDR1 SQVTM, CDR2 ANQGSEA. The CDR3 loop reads CSVVSWGAYNEQFF. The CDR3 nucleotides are TGCAGCGTTGTTTCGTGGGGGGCCTACAATGAGCAGTTCTTC.

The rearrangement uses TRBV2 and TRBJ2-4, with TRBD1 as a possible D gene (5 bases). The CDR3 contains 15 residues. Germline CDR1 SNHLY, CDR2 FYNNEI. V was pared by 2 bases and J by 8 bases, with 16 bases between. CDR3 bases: TGTGCCAGCAGTGAATGGGCCCAGGGCGAGGACATTCAGTACTTC. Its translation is CASSEWAQGEDIQYF.

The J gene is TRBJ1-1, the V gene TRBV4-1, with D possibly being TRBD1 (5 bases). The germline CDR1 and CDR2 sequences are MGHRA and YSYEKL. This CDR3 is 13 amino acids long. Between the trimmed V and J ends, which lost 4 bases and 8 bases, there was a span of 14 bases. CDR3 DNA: TGCGCCAGCAGCCCCAGGGAGTTGAGAGAAGCTTTCTTT. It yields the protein CASSPRELREAFF.

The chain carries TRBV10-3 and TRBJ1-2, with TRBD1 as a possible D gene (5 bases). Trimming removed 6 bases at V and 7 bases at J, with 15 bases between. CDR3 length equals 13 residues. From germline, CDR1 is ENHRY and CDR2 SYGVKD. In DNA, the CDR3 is TGTGCCATCAGCCGATACGACAGCCCTGGCTACACCTTC. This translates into CAISRYDSPGYTF.

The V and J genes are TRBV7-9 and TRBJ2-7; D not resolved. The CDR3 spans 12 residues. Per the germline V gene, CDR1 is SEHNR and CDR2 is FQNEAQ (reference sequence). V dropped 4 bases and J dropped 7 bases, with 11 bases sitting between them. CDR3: CASSSRWWEQYF. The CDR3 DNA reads TGTGCCAGCAGCTCCCGCTGGTGGGAGCAGTACTTC. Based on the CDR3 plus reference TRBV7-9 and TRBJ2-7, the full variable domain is DTGVSQNPRHKITKRGQNVTFRCDPISEHNRLYWYRQTLGQGPEFLTYFQNEAQLEKSRLLSDRFSAERPKGSFSTLEIQRTEQGDSAMYLCASSSRWWEQYFGPGTRLTVT.

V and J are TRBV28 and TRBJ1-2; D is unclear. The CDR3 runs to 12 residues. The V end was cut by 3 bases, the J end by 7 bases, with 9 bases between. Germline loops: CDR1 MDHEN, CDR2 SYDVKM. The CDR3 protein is CASSLEYSGYTF. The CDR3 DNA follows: TGTGCCAGCAGTTTGGAATATAGTGGCTACACCTTC.

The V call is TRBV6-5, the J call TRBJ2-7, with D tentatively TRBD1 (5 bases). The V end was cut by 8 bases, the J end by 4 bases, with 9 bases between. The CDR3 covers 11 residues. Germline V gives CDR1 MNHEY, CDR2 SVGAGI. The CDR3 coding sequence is TGTGCCAGCTTTGACAGTTACGAGCAGTACTTC. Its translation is CASFDSYEQYF.

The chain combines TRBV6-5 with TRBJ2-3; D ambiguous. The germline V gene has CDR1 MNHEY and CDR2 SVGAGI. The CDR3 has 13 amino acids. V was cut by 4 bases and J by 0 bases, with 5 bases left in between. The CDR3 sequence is CASSLQSTDTQYF. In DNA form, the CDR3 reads TGTGCCAGCAGTTTACAGAGCACAGATACGCAGTATTTT.

The CDR3 reads CASSLSFLAGGQGATQYF. The CDR3 DNA reads as TGTGCCAGCAGCCTTTCCTTTCTAGCGGGGGGGCAGGGGGCGACCCAGTACTTC. The J gene is TRBJ2-5, the V gene TRBV4-2; 12 bases fit TRBD2. From germline, CDR1 is LGHNA and CDR2 YNFKEQ. The junction had 16 bases not matched to a gene; V was cut back by 4 bases and J by 7 bases. The CDR3 runs to 18 residues.

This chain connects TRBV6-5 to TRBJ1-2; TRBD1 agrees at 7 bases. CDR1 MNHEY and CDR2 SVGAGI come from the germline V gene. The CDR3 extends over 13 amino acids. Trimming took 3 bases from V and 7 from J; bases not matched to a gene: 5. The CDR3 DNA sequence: TGTGCCAGCAGTTATGCCAGGGGGTCTGGCTACACCTTC. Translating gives CASSYARGSGYTF.

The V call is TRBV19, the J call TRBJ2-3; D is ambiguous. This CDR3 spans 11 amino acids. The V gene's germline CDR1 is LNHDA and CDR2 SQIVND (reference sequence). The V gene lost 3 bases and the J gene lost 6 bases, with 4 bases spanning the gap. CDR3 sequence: CASSIADTQYF. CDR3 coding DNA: TGTGCCAGTAGTATTGCTGATACGCAGTATTTT.

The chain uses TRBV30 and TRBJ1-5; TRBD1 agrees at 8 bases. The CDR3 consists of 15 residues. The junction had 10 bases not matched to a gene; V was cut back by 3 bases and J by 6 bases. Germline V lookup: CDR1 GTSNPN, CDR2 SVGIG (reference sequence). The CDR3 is CAWSAGQGGIQPQHF. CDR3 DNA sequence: TGTGCCTGGAGCGCAGGACAGGGAGGAATTCAGCCCCAGCATTTT.

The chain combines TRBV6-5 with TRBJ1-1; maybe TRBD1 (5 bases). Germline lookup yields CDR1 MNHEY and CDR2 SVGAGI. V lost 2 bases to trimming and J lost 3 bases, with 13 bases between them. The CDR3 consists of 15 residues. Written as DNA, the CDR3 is TGTGCCAGCAGTTACCCCGGGGGGATGTACACTGAAGCTTTCTTT. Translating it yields CASSYPGGMYTEAFF.